This T cell receptor (beta chain) derives from a study of cytomegalovirus exposure and HLA in healthy donors. Looking at the study overall: A subsequent analysis reported that the roughly 120 validation repertoires were produced on the same platform that had also been used for the approximately 700 first-cohort repertoires. General study points: The investigators catalogued some 160 TCR beta chains as cytomegalovirus-associated. Most sequenced TCRs were rare (though some public TCRs occurred in many donors). In a later analysis, first-cohort TCR clusters were found to tend to co-occur in the 130 or so validation repertoires.

Using immunoSEQ multiplex PCR, the repertoire was profiled, and TCRdb retains in-frame clones only, with some absent. This table holds fewer than 350,000 clones, over 75% found once. J lost 5 bases, V lost 0 bases, and 9 bases had no gene match. This CDR3 contains 16 residues. The germline V gene has CDR1 MNHEY and CDR2 SMNVEV (reference sequence). Worth noting for this clone: The antigen is undetermined.

The sample taken for sequencing was PBMCs. The chain recombines TRBV27 with TRBJ1-1; 7 nucleotides line up with TRBD1. This clonotype was obtained from a woman younger than 30 in good health and CMV-seronegative. This chain's CDR3 is CASSLSKGARRTEAFF. The CDR3 DNA sequence: TGTGCCAGCAGTTTATCGAAGGGGGCGCGTAGGACTGAAGCTTTCTTT.